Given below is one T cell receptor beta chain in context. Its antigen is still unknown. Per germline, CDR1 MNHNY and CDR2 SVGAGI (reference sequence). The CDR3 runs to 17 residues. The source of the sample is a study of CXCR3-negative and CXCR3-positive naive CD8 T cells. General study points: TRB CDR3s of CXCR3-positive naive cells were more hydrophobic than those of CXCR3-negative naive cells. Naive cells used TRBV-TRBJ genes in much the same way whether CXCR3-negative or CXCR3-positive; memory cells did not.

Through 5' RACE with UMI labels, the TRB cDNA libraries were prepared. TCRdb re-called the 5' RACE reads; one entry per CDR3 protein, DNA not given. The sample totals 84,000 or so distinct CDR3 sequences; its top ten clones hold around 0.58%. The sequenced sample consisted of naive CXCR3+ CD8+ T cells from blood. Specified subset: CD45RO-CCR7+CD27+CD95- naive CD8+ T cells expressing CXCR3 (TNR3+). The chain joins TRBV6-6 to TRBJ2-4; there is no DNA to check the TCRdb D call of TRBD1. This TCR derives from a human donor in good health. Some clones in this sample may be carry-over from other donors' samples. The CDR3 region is CASSYSVSGGPKNIQYF.